These T cell receptor beta chains were read from a single sample in a study of blood T cell repertoires in COVID-19. Method: immunoSEQ multiplex PCR; TCRdb's copy keeps in-frame clones and lacks some. Of fewer than 600,000 clones in the sample, roughly 88% were seen once. Sequencing was carried out using PBMCs or T cells enriched from blood (not recorded which). The receptors here all came from a woman aged 40 to 50 who had recovered from COVID-19. Both conserved end residues are part of each CDR3. The order of the fields is V gene, clone size, J gene, D gene, CDR3 DNA, CDR3 protein. D genes are given only for firm matches. Expanded clones are given a class, and other clones once, few, many or no size at all.

v_gene: TRBV27
abundance: .
j_gene: TRBJ2-2
d_gene: .
CDR3nt: TGTGCCAGCAGTTTGTTTCAGGGTACCGGGGAGCTGTTTTTT
CDR3aa: CASSLFQGTGELFF

v_gene: TRBV7-9
abundance: .
j_gene: TRBJ2-3
d_gene: .
CDR3nt: TGTGCCAGCTGCCGGGACATAGCCACAGATACGCAGTATTTT
CDR3aa: CASCRDIATDTQYF

v_gene: TRBV28
abundance: .
j_gene: TRBJ2-7
d_gene: .
CDR3nt: TGTGCCAGCAGCTCCAACCTGGGTGACATCTCCTACGAGCAGTACTTC
CDR3aa: CASSSNLGDISYEQYF

v_gene: TRBV5-8
abundance: .
j_gene: TRBJ2-2
d_gene: .
CDR3nt: TGTGCCAGCAGCTTACGAGGAGGTACCAACGGGGAGCTGTTTTTT
CDR3aa: CASSLRGGTNGELFF

v_gene: TRBV11-2
abundance: .
j_gene: TRBJ2-5
d_gene: TRBD2
CDR3nt: TGTGCCAGCAGCTCCGGGACTAGTGTCGGGACCCAGTACTTC
CDR3aa: CASSSGTSVGTQYF

v_gene: TRBV9
abundance: .
j_gene: TRBJ1-2
d_gene: .
CDR3nt: TGTGCCAGCAGCACCTATCGGGCAGGGGATAACTATGGCTACACCTTC
CDR3aa: CASSTYRAGDNYGYTF

v_gene: TRBV3-1/TRBV3-2
abundance: .
j_gene: TRBJ1-2
d_gene: TRBD1
CDR3nt: TGTGCCAGCAGCCGTGGGACAGGGGGCACCTATGGCTACACCTTC
CDR3aa: CASSRGTGGTYGYTF

v_gene: TRBV2
abundance: .
j_gene: TRBJ1-1
d_gene: TRBD1
CDR3nt: TGTGCCAGCATGGGGACAGCGAACACTGAAGCTTTCTTT
CDR3aa: CASMGTANTEAFF

v_gene: TRBV3-1/TRBV3-2
abundance: .
j_gene: TRBJ1-1
d_gene: TRBD1
CDR3nt: TGTGCCAGCAGTCCTACAGGGGATGAAGCTTTCTTT
CDR3aa: CASSPTGDEAFF

v_gene: TRBV4-3
abundance: few
j_gene: TRBJ1-6
d_gene: .
CDR3nt: TGCGCCAGCAGCCAAGATCTCAATTCACCCCTCCACTTT
CDR3aa: CASSQDLNSPLHF

v_gene: TRBV10-3
abundance: .
j_gene: TRBJ2-7
d_gene: .
CDR3nt: TGTGCCATCAGTGTATCGACAGAGAGTTCCTACGAGCAGTACTTC
CDR3aa: CAISVSTESSYEQYF

v_gene: TRBV7-6
abundance: few
j_gene: TRBJ2-7
d_gene: .
CDR3nt: TGTGCCAGCAGCTTAGCGGCCGAGCAGTACTTC
CDR3aa: CASSLAAEQYF

v_gene: TRBV7-2
abundance: .
j_gene: TRBJ1-5
d_gene: TRBD1
CDR3nt: TGTGCCAGCACCGCGGGGACAGGCGTCAATCAGCCCCAGCATTTT
CDR3aa: CASTAGTGVNQPQHF

v_gene: TRBV30
abundance: .
j_gene: TRBJ1-1
d_gene: .
CDR3nt: TGTGCCTGGACTGCCTTAGAAGCTGAAGCTTTCTTT
CDR3aa: CAWTALEAEAFF

v_gene: TRBV13
abundance: .
j_gene: TRBJ2-7
d_gene: .
CDR3nt: TGTGCCAGCAGCTTCTACACAGACTCCTACGAGCAGTACTTC
CDR3aa: CASSFYTDSYEQYF

v_gene: TRBV4-2
abundance: few
j_gene: TRBJ2-1
d_gene: .
CDR3nt: TGTGCCAGCAGCCAAGAATCGGAGGGCCGAAATGAGCAGTTCTTC
CDR3aa: CASSQESEGRNEQFF

v_gene: TRBV4-3
abundance: .
j_gene: TRBJ2-1
d_gene: TRBD2
CDR3nt: TGCGCCAGCAGCCAAGAGGGGCTAGCGGTGGACAATGAGCAGTTCTTC
CDR3aa: CASSQEGLAVDNEQFF

v_gene: TRBV7-2
abundance: once
j_gene: TRBJ2-3
d_gene: TRBD2
CDR3nt: TGTGCCAGCAGCCGTAGCGGGACTGCAGATACGCAGTATTTT
CDR3aa: CASSRSGTADTQYF

v_gene: TRBV11-2
abundance: .
j_gene: TRBJ2-7
d_gene: .
CDR3nt: TGTGCCAGCACCACCCTGGCAGGTAACTACGAGCAGTACTTC
CDR3aa: CASTTLAGNYEQYF